The present T cell receptor beta chain was sequenced within a study of T cell responses to AZD1222 COVID-19 vaccine. Produced via immunoSEQ multiplex PCR; TCRdb's table is partial and in-frame only. Seen here are some 150,000 clones, about 93% observed once, and the top ten hold under 4%. The clonotype originates from an adult who received the AZD1222 COVID-19 vaccine. The sample was peripheral blood, taken 28 days after the second AZD1222 dose.

CDR3 amino acids: CASSPQGATFYEQYF. The CDR3 DNA is TGTGCCAGCTCACCTCAAGGGGCAACTTTCTACGAGCAGTACTTC. This chain connects TRBV18 to TRBJ2-7, with D perhaps TRBD1 (5 bases). Germline V gives CDR1 KGHSH, CDR2 LQKENI. Trimming pared 3 bases from V and 3 bases from J, leaving 15 bases between. The CDR3 consists of 15 residues.